Listed below are T cell receptor beta chains from one sample, sequenced in a study of cytomegalovirus exposure and HLA in healthy donors. Here immunoSEQ multiplex PCR was the method, and the copy in TCRdb shows in-frame clones only, minus some. The data contain more than 100,000 clones, over 60% of them singletons. Material: PBMCs. Receptors originate from a woman in her thirties or forties in good health and CMV-seropositive. Each CDR3 is given without its conserved first and last residue. Fields, in order: V gene, J gene, CDR3 protein.

V gene: TRBV11-2; J gene: TRBJ1-4; CDR3 protein: ASSPTGGREKLF
V gene: TRBV7-2; J gene: TRBJ2-7; CDR3 protein: ASSLGGGTVPYEQY
V gene: TRBV4-2; J gene: TRBJ2-1; CDR3 protein: ASSRTSGRGNEQF
V gene: TRBV29-1; J gene: -; CDR3 protein: SVLAGGVRAEQY
V gene: TRBV18; J gene: TRBJ1-3; CDR3 protein: ASSPGQWGTGNTIY
V gene: TRBV6-5; J gene: TRBJ2-1; CDR3 protein: ASGWSGTGGNEQF
V gene: TRBV5-8; J gene: TRBJ1-1; CDR3 protein: ASTPESEAF
V gene: TRBV30; J gene: TRBJ2-1; CDR3 protein: AWSDPGLAHDEQF
V gene: TRBV5-6; J gene: TRBJ2-3; CDR3 protein: ASSLDRTDTQY
V gene: TRBV5-4; J gene: TRBJ1-2; CDR3 protein: ASSLAEQGTNYGYT
V gene: TRBV19; J gene: TRBJ2-1; CDR3 protein: ASTGAYNEQF
V gene: TRBV29-1; J gene: TRBJ1-1; CDR3 protein: SAARQGTEAF
V gene: TRBV25-1; J gene: TRBJ2-3; CDR3 protein: ASSPVTHTDTQY
V gene: TRBV5-1; J gene: TRBJ1-5; CDR3 protein: ASSPGSTNSNQPQH
V gene: TRBV4-1; J gene: TRBJ2-2; CDR3 protein: ASNPGRGAPGELF
V gene: TRBV13; J gene: TRBJ1-1; CDR3 protein: ASSGRDRLIMNTEAF
V gene: TRBV6-1; J gene: TRBJ2-7; CDR3 protein: ASSDGTGRVYEQY
V gene: TRBV7-3; J gene: TRBJ2-4; CDR3 protein: ASSLFDLTGQAKNIQY
V gene: TRBV4-1; J gene: TRBJ2-5; CDR3 protein: ASSKGTSGSGETQY
V gene: TRBV7-2; J gene: TRBJ1-4; CDR3 protein: ASSLVPGGEKLF
V gene: TRBV5-1; J gene: TRBJ2-7; CDR3 protein: ASSLGLGSYEQY
V gene: TRBV5-5; J gene: TRBJ1-2; CDR3 protein: ASSLVAGLNYGYT
V gene: TRBV11-1; J gene: TRBJ1-6; CDR3 protein: ASSPTGYLLH
V gene: TRBV19; J gene: TRBJ2-2; CDR3 protein: ASRPPGLAGALGELF
V gene: TRBV10-1; J gene: TRBJ2-2; CDR3 protein: ASGLRGRRGTGELF
V gene: TRBV7-2; J gene: TRBJ2-3; CDR3 protein: ASSSRTGTDTQY
V gene: TRBV18; J gene: TRBJ2-7; CDR3 protein: ASSRTESYEQY
V gene: TRBV7-9; J gene: TRBJ1-3; CDR3 protein: ASSFRAGMNTIY
V gene: TRBV4-1; J gene: TRBJ1-1; CDR3 protein: ASSHDTANTEAF
V gene: TRBV19; J gene: TRBJ1-5; CDR3 protein: ASSEGTGAQPQH
V gene: TRBV6-5; J gene: TRBJ1-4; CDR3 protein: ASSPSTGGREKLF
V gene: TRBV6-5; J gene: TRBJ1-1; CDR3 protein: ASSYSMQGYTEAF
V gene: TRBV9; J gene: TRBJ2-1; CDR3 protein: ASNRVYSYNEQF